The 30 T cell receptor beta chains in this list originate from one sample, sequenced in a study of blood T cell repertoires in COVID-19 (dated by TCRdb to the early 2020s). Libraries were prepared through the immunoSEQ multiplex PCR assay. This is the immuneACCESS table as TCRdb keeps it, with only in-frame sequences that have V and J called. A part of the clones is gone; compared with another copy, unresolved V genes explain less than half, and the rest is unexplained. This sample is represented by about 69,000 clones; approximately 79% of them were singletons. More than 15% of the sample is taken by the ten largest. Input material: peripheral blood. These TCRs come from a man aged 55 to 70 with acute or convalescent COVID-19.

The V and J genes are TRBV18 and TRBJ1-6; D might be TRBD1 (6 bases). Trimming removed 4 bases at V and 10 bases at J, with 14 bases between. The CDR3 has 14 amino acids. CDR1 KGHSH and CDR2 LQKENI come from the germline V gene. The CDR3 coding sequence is TGTGCCAGCTCACTTTCAGGGGAAAGATCACCCCTCCACTTT. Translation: CASSLSGERSPLHF.

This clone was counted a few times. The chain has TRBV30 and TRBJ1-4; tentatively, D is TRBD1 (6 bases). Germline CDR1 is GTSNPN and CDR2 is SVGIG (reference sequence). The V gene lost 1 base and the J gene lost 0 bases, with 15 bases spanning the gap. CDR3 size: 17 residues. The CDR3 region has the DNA TGTGCCTGGAGTGGCGGACAGACCGAATCAACTAATGAAAAACTGTTTTTT. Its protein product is CAWSGGQTESTNEKLFF.

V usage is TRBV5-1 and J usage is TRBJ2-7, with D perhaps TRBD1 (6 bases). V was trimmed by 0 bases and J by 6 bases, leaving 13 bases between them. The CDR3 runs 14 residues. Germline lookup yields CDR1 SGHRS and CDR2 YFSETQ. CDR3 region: CASSLGTETREQYF. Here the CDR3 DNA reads TGCGCCAGCAGCTTGGGGACAGAAACTCGCGAGCAGTACTTC.

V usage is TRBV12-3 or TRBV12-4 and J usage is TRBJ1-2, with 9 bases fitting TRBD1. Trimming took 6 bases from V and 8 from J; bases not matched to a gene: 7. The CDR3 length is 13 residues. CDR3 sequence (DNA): TGTGCCAGCAGGAACAGGGGGCTCGGCGGCTACACCTTC. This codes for CASRNRGLGGYTF.

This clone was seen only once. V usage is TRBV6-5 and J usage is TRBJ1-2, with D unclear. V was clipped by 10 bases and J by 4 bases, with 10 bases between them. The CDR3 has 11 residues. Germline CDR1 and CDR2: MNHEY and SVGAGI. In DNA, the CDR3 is TGTGCCACCGGGATCACCTATGGCTACACCTTC. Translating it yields CATGITYGYTF.

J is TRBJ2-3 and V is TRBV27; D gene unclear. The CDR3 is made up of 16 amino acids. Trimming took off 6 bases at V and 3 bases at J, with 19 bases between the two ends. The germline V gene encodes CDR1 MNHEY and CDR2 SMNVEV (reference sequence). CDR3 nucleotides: TGTGCCAGCAGAGAACGGAGATCCCCCCAAACAGATACGCAGTATTTT. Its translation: CASRERRSPQTDTQYF.

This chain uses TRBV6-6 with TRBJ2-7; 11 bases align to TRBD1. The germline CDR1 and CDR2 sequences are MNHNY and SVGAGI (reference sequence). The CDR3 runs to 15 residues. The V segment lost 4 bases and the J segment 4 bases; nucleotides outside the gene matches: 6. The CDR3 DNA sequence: TGTGCCAGCAGTTTGACCGGGACAGGGGGTTACGAGCAGTACTTC. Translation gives CASSLTGTGGYEQYF.

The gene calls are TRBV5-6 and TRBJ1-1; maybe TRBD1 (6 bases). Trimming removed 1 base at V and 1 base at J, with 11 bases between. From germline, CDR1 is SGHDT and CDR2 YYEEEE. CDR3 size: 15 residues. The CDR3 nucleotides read TGTGCCAGCAGCTTGATGGGCAGGGGGAACACTGAAGCTTTCTTT. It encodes CASSLMGRGNTEAFF.

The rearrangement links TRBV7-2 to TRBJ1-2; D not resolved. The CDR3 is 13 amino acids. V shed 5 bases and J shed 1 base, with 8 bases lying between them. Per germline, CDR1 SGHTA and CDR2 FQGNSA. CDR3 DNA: TGTGCCAGCAGCCGGACTGTTAACTATGGCTACACCTTC. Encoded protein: CASSRTVNYGYTF. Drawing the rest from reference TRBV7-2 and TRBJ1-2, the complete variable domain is GAGVSQSPSNKVTEKGKDVELRCDPISGHTALYWYRQSLGQGLEFLIYFQGNSAPDKSGLPSDRFSAERTGGSVSTLTIQRTQQEDSAVYLCASSRTVNYGYTFGSGTRLTVV.

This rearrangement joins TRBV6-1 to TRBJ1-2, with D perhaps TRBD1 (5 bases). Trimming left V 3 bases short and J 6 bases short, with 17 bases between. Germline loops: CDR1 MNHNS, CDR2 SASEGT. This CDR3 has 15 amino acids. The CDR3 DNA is TGTGCCAGCAGTGACCGCGGGGCGGCCAGGGATGGCTACACCTTC. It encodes CASSDRGAARDGYTF.

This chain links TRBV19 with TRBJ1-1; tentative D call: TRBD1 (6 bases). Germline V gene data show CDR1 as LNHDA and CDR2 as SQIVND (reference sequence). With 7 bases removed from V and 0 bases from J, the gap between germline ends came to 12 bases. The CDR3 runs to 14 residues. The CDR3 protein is CASTPGTLNTEAFF. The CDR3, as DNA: TGTGCCAGTACTCCCGGGACACTGAACACTGAAGCTTTCTTT. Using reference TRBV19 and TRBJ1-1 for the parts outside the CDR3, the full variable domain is DGGITQSPKYLFRKEGQNVTLSCEQNLNHDAMYWYRQDPGQGLRLIYYSQIVNDFQKGDIAEGYSVSREKKESFPLTVTSAQKNPTAFYLCASTPGTLNTEAFFGQGTRLTVV.

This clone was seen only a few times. This chain's CDR3 is CASQTLSTGSGNTIYF. CDR3 bases: TGTGCCAGCCAGACACTGTCGACAGGCTCGGGAAACACCATATATTTT. The V call is TRBV5-6, the J call TRBJ1-3, with D tentatively TRBD1 (6 bases). The V end was cut by 7 bases, the J end by 4 bases, with 21 bases between. Germline CDR1 is SGHDT and CDR2 is YYEEEE. CDR3 size: 16 residues.

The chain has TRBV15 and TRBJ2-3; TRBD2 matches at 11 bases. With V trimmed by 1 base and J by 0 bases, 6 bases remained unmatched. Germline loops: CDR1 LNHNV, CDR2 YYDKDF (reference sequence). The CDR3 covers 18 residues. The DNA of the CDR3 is TGTGCCACCAGCAGAGCCGCTAGCGGGGGGCCTAGCACAGATACGCAGTATTTT. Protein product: CATSRAASGGPSTDTQYF.

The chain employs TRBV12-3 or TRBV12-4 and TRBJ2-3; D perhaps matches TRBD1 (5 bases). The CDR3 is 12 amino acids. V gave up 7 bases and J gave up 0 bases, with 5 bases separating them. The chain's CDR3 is CASKGSTDTQYF. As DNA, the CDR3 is TGTGCCAGCAAGGGGAGCACAGATACGCAGTATTTT.

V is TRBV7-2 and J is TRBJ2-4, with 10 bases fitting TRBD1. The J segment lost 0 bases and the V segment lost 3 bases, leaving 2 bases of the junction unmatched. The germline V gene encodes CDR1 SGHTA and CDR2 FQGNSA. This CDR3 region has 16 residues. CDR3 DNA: TGTGCCAGCAGCTTGGGGACAGGGGTAGCCAAAAACATTCAGTACTTC. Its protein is CASSLGTGVAKNIQYF.

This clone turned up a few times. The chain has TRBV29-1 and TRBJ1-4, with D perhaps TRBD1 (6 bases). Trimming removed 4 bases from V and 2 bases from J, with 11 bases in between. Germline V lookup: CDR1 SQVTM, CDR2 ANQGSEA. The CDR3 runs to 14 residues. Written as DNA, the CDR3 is TGCAGCGTTGTAGGGGGAGAGACTAATGAAAAACTGTTTTTT. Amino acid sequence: CSVVGGETNEKLFF.

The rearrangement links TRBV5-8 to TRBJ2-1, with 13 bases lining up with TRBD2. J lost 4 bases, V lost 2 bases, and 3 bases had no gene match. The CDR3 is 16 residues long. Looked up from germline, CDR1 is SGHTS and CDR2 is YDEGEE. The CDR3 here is CASSFQLAGGYNEQFF. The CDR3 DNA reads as TGTGCCAGCAGCTTCCAACTAGCGGGGGGGTACAATGAGCAGTTCTTC.

The CDR3 reads CSVGGVYGADTQYF. Written as DNA, the CDR3 is TGCAGCGTTGGGGGCGTGTATGGAGCAGATACGCAGTATTTT. The genes are TRBV29-1 and TRBJ2-3; D is perhaps TRBD1 (5 bases). This CDR3 is built from 14 residues. Per germline, CDR1 SQVTM and CDR2 ANQGSEA. The V end was cut by 4 bases, the J end by 4 bases, with 15 bases between.

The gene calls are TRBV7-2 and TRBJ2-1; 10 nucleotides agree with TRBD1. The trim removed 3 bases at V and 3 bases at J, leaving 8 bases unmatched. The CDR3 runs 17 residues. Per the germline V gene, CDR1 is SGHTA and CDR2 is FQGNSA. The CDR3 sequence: CASSFSGTGVSYNEQFF. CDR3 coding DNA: TGTGCCAGCAGCTTTTCAGGGACAGGGGTCAGCTACAATGAGCAGTTCTTC.

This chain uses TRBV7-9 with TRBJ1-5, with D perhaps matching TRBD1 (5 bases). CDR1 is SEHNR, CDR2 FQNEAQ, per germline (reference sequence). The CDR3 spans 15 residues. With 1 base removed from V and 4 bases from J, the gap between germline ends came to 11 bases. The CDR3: CASSLDGRANQPQHF. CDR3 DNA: TGTGCCAGCAGCTTAGACGGCAGGGCAAATCAGCCCCAGCATTTT.

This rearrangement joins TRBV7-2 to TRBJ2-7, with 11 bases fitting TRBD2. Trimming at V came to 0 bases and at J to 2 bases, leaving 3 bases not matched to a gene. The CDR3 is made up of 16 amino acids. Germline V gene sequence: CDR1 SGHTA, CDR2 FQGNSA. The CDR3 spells CASSLAGTSGPYEQYF. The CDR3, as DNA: TGTGCCAGCAGCTTAGCCGGGACTAGCGGACCCTACGAGCAGTACTTC.

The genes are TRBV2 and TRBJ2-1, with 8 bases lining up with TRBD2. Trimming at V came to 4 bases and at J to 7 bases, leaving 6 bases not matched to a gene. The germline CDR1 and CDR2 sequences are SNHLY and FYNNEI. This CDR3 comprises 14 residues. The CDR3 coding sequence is TGTGCCAGCAGTGCTGGGACTAGATTAAATGAGCAGTTCTTC. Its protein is CASSAGTRLNEQFF. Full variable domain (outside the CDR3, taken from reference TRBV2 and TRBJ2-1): EPEVTQTPSHQVTQMGQEVILRCVPISNHLYFYWYRQILGQKVEFLVSFYNNEISEKSEIFDDQFSVERPDGSNFTLKIRSTKLEDSAMYFCASSAGTRLNEQFFGPGTRLTVL.

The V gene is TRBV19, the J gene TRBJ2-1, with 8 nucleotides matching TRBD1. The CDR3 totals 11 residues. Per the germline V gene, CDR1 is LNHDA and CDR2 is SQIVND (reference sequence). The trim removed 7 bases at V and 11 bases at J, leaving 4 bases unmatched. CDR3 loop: CASTTGGKQFF. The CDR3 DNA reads TGTGCCAGTACCACAGGGGGAAAGCAGTTCTTC. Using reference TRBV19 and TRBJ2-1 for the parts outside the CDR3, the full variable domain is DGGITQSPKYLFRKEGQNVTLSCEQNLNHDAMYWYRQDPGQGLRLIYYSQIVNDFQKGDIAEGYSVSREKKESFPLTVTSAQKNPTAFYLCASTTGGKQFFGPGTRLTVL.

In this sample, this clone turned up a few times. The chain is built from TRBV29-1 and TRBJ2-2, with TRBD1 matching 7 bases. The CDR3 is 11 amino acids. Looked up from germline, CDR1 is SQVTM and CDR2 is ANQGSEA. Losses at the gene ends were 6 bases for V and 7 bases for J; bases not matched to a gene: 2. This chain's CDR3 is CSVGTVGELFF. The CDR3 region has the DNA TGCAGCGTAGGGACAGTCGGGGAGCTGTTTTTT.

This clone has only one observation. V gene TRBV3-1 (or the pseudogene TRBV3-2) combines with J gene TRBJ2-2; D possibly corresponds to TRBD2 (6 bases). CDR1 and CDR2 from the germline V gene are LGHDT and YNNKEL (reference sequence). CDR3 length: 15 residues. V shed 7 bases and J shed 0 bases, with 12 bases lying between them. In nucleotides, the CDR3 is TGTGCCAGCAAGGCTAGCGAAGCGAACACCGGGGAGCTGTTTTTT. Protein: CASKASEANTGELFF.

CDR3 nucleotide sequence: TGTGCCAGCAGCCAGCGGGGGCCATACAATGAGCAGTTCTTC. Residues: CASSQRGPYNEQFF. The V and J genes are TRBV11-3 and TRBJ2-1; the match to TRBD2 covers 8 bases. Germline trimming cut 5 bases from V and 4 bases from J; bases unmatched to any gene: 4. The CDR3 runs to 14 residues. Per germline, CDR1 SGHNT and CDR2 YENEEA. Combining the CDR3 with reference TRBV11-3 and TRBJ2-1 gives the whole variable domain EAGVVQSPRYKIIEKKQPVAFWCNPISGHNTLYWYLQNLGQGPELLIRYENEEAVDDSQLPKDRFSAERLKGVDSTLKIQPAELGDSAVYLCASSQRGPYNEQFFGPGTRLTVL.

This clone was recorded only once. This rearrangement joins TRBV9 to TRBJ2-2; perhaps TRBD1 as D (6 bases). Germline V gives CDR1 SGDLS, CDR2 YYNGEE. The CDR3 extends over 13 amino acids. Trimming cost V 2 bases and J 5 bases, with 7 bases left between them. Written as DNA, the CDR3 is TGTGCCAGCAGCGTGAGGGGGACCGGGGAGCTGTTTTTT. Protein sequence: CASSVRGTGELFF. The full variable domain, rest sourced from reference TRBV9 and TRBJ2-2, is DSGVTQTPKHLITATGQRVTLRCSPRSGDLSVYWYQQSLDQGLQFLIQYYNGEERAKGNILERFSAQQFPDLHSELNLSSLELGDSALYFCASSVRGTGELFFGEGSRLTVL.

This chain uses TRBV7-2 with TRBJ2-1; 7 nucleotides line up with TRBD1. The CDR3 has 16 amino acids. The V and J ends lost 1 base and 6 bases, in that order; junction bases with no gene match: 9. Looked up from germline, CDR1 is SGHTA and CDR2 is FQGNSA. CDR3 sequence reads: CASSLGGWQGVNEQFF. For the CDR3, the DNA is TGTGCCAGCAGCTTAGGAGGTTGGCAGGGGGTCAATGAGCAGTTCTTC.

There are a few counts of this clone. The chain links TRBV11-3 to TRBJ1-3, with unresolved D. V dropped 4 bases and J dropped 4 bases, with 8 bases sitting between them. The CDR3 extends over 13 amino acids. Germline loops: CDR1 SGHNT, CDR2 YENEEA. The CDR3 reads CASSSLPGNTIYF. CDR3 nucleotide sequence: TGTGCCAGCAGCTCCCTCCCGGGAAACACCATATATTTT.

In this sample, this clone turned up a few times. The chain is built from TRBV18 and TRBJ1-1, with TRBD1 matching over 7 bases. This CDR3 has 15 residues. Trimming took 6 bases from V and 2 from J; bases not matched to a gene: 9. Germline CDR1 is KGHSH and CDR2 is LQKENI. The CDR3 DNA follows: TGTGCCAGCTCCCCGACGGACAGGAAAAACACTGAAGCTTTCTTT. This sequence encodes CASSPTDRKNTEAFF.